This T cell receptor beta chain came from a study of CDR3 diversity in severe acne. One entry per CDR3 protein results from TCRdb running MiXCR on the PCR reads. The data contain more than 85,000 distinct CDR3 sequences, 51% of them singletons. This clonotype came up many times. Trimming left V 0 bases short and J 0 bases short, with 6 bases between. Germline lookup yields CDR1 SGHVS and CDR2 FQNEAQ. The CDR3 contains 14 residues. Sample: blood. V usage is TRBV7-8 and J usage is TRBJ2-7; D is unclear. This receptor was obtained from a male donor with acne. The CDR3 is CASSLASSSYEQYV. DNA of the CDR3: TGTGCCAGCAGCTTAGCCTCTAGCTCCTACGAGCAGTACGTC.